Sequencing of this T cell receptor (beta chain) was carried out in a study of early T cells in non-severe SARS-CoV-2 infection. As for the study in general: Sequencing input comprised bulk RNA from unsorted whole blood; chain pairing was not available.

V was clipped by 0 bases and J by 2 bases, with 12 bases between them. Germline V gene data show CDR1 as MNHNY and CDR2 as SVGAGI (reference sequence). This CDR3 has 16 amino acids. Broader study findings: Matching results from VDJdb favored anti-spike CD8 responses, leaving private and CD4 specificities undetected.

This clonotype came up a few times. Its antigen is undetermined. Unique molecular identifiers tagged individual cDNA molecules. TCRdb used MiXCR to reprocess the 5' RACE reads, holding one entry per CDR3 protein. This sample carries around 55,000 distinct CDR3 sequences, around 12% of them seen once, and the ten largest clones take under 4%. Input material: whole blood. The TCR was taken from an adult who was a healthcare worker with PCR-confirmed SARS-CoV-2 infection or an uninfected control (not recorded which). J is TRBJ2-3 and V is TRBV6-6; no firm D call. The CDR3 is CASSYSKLLNTDTQYF. The DNA for the CDR3 is TGTGCCAGCAGTTACTCGAAGCTCCTAAACACAGATACGCAGTATTTT.